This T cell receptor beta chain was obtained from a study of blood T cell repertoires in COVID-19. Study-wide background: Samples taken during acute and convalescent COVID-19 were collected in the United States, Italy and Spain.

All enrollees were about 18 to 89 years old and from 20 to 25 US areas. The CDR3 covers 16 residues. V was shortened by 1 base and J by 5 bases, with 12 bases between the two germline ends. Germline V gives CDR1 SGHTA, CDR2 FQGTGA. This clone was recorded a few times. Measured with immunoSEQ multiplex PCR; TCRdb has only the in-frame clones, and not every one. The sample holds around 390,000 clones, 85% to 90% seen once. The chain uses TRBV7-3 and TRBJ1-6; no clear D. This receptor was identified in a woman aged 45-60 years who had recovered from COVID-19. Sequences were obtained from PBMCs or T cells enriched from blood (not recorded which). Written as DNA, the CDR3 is TGTGCCAGCAGCTTAAACGGAGGGAGTAATAATTCACCCCTCCACTTT. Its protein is CASSLNGGSNNSPLHF.